These 11 T cell receptor beta chains share one sample of origin, sequenced in a study of neurological immune-mediated disorders (dated by TCRdb to the late 2010s). In light of the paper, this sample's time point label describes: longitudinal time-point 1 (baseline). Receptor libraries were prepared by 5' RACE. Data came from an Illumina HiSeq 2500. Starting from the raw public reads, TCRdb applied fastp trimming at Q25, assembled clones with MiXCR and retained in-frame beta chains. For every CDR3 protein sequence, its rows merge into one entry that carries the most common genes and DNA. The sample table records 67,000 or so distinct CDR3 sequences; roughly 13% of these occur just once. 4.6% of the sample goes to the ten largest clones. Sequenced sample: PBMCs. These receptors all stem from a female donor with HTLV-1-associated myelopathy (HAM/TSP).

This clonotype showed up many times. V is TRBV10-3 and J is TRBJ2-7; possible D gene TRBD2, 5 bases. Deletions cut 1 base from V and 0 bases from J, with 7 bases between. This CDR3 has 14 residues. CDR1 ENHRY and CDR2 SYGVKD come from the germline V gene. CDR3 residues: CAISELGDSYEQYF. As DNA, the CDR3 is TGTGCCATCAGTGAGTTGGGAGACTCCTACGAGCAGTACTTC.

With regard to this clonotype: The junction departs from the called germline gene at one end, perhaps through a read error. The V call is TRBV7-9, the J call TRBJ2-1; 8 bases fit TRBD2. Germline values: CDR1 SEHNR, CDR2 FQNEAQ (reference sequence). This CDR3 is built from 16 residues. In DNA, the CDR3 is TGTGCCAGCAGCTCCAGCGGGGGTGGATCCTACAATGATCAGTTCTTC. It codes for CASSSSGGGSYNDQFF. Together with reference TRBV7-9 and TRBJ2-1, the CDR3 gives the full variable domain: DTGVSQNPRHKITKRGQNVTFRCDPISEHNRLYWYRQTLGQGPEFLTYFQNEAQLEKSRLLSDRFSAERPKGSFSTLEIQRTEQGDSAMYLCASSSSGGGSYNDQFFGPGTRLTVL.

This clonotype was recorded at least ten times. This rearrangement joins TRBV7-8 to TRBJ2-1; D remains ambiguous. V was clipped by 3 bases and J by 2 bases, with 11 bases between them. CDR3 size: 15 residues. Germline-derived CDR1 and CDR2 are SGHVS and FQNEAQ. The CDR3 bases are TGTGCCAGCAGCTTTAAAACTACGACCTACAATGAGCAGTTCTTC. Amino acids: CASSFKTTTYNEQFF.

The table lists this clonotype with many counts. The CDR3 spells CASSEPGNSPLHF. The CDR3 coding sequence is TGTGCCAGCAGTGAACCGGGCAATTCACCCCTCCACTTT. This rearrangement joins TRBV6-1 to TRBJ1-6; unclear D gene. Germline CDR1 and CDR2: MNHNS and SASEGT. CDR3 size: 13 residues. V lost 2 bases and J lost 7, with 6 bases in between.

This clonotype was recorded many times. The chain is built from TRBV11-2 and TRBJ2-2; 8 bases fit TRBD2. Per the germline V gene, CDR1 is SGHAT and CDR2 is FQNNGV. The CDR3 runs to 15 residues. Germline trimming cut 3 bases from V and 8 bases from J; bases unmatched to any gene: 8. This chain's CDR3 is CASSLKQGLVGELFF. DNA for the CDR3: TGTGCCAGCAGCTTGAAACAGGGACTAGTAGGGGAGCTGTTTTTT.

This clonotype was counted many times. The rearrangement uses TRBV7-8 and TRBJ2-2; 8 bases map to TRBD1. This CDR3 has 15 residues. The V gene end was trimmed by 5 bases and the J gene end by 1 base; junction bases not matched to a gene: 3. Germline-derived CDR1 and CDR2 are SGHVS and FQNEAQ. Here the CDR3 DNA reads TGTGCCAGCAGCCCAGGACAGGGGAACACCGGGGAGCTGTTTTTT. Translated: CASSPGQGNTGELFF.

The J gene is TRBJ2-7, the V gene TRBV2, with 11 bases aligning to TRBD1. Germline CDR1 SNHLY, CDR2 FYNNEI. Losses at the gene ends were 6 bases for V and 6 bases for J; bases not matched to a gene: 7. The CDR3 has 14 residues. CDR3 sequence: CASSNPGQGVEQYF. The CDR3 DNA reads as TGTGCCAGCAGCAACCCGGGACAGGGGGTCGAGCAGTACTTC.

The table lists this clonotype with a few counts. This chain joins TRBV7-9 and TRBJ2-7; 10 positions agree with TRBD2. V shed 7 bases, J shed 4 bases, and the junction held 4 bases outside the gene matches. Germline V lookup: CDR1 SEHNR, CDR2 FQNEAQ (reference sequence). The CDR3 sequence is 13 residues long. CDR3 sequence reads: CASTVAGGYEQYF. The CDR3 DNA sequence: TGTGCCAGCACCGTAGCGGGGGGTTACGAGCAGTACTTC.

This clonotype was recorded many times. CDR3 in amino acids: CASSLKGTEQYF. CDR3 DNA: TGCGCCAGCAGCCTCAAGGGGACCGAGCAGTACTTC. This chain connects TRBV5-1 to TRBJ2-7; D may be TRBD1 or TRBD2 (5 bases each). V lost 4 bases and J lost 6, with 11 bases in between. In germline, CDR1 is SGHRS, CDR2 YFSETQ. The CDR3 is made up of 12 amino acids.

Many counts were recorded for this clonotype. The V gene is TRBV12-3 or TRBV12-4, the J gene TRBJ2-3; D is tentatively TRBD1 or TRBD2 (5 bases each). Trimming left V 5 bases short and J 4 bases short, with 13 bases between. The CDR3 has 14 residues. As DNA, the CDR3 is TGTGCCAGCAGTCCGGGACCTTGGGCAGATACGCAGTATTTT. It codes for CASSPGPWADTQYF.

This clonotype was counted many times. The J gene is TRBJ2-3, the V gene TRBV2; TRBD1 matches at 7 bases. The CDR3 is 14 residues long. V trimming: 5 bases; J trimming: 6 bases; junction bases outside the gene matches: 8. Germline V lookup: CDR1 SNHLY, CDR2 FYNNEI. DNA of the CDR3: TGTGCCAGCAGTCCTCCGGGACAGCCGGATACGCAGTATTTT. The encoded protein is CASSPPGQPDTQYF.